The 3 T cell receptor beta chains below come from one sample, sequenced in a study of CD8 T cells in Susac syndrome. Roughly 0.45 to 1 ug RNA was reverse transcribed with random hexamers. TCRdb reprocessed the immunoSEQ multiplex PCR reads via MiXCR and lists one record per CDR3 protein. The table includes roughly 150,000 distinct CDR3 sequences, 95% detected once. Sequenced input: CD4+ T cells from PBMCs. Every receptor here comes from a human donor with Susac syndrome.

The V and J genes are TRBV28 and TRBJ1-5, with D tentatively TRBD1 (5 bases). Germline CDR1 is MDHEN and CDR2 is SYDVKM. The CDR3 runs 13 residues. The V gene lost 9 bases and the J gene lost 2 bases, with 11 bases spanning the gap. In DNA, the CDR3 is TGTGCCAGTCTGGTGGGGGGCAATCAGCCCCAGCATTTT. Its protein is CASLVGGNQPQHF.

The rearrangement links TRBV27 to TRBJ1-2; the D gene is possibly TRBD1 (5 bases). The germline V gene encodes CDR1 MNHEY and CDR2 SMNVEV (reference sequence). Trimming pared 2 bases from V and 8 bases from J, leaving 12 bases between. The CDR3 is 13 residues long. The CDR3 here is CASSLDGAGGYTF. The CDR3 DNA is TGTGCCAGCAGTTTAGACGGGGCAGGCGGCTACACCTTC.

The CDR3 protein is CASRGCTF. CDR3 in DNA: TGTGCCAGCAGAGGGTGCACCTTC. The chain recombines TRBV9 with TRBJ1-2, with no clear D. Trimming removed 5 bases at V and 13 bases at J, with 6 bases between. Germline V gene sequence: CDR1 SGDLS, CDR2 YYNGEE. This CDR3 spans 8 amino acids.